One and the same sample provided the 17 T cell receptor beta chains below, sequenced in a study of blood T cell repertoires in COVID-19. Method: immunoSEQ multiplex PCR; TCRdb's copy keeps in-frame clones and lacks some. The table has 140,000 or so clones, 80% to 90% seen once. Sequencing input: peripheral blood. The source of these receptors is a human donor with acute or convalescent COVID-19. The donor label of this sample is uncertain.

This clone was detected only a few times. The chain links TRBV27 to TRBJ1-1, with no clear D. Germline V gene lookup returns CDR1 MNHEY and CDR2 SMNVEV (reference sequence). V was pared by 4 bases and J by 2 bases, with 8 bases between. The CDR3 runs 13 residues. The CDR3, as DNA: TGTGCCAGCAGTTGGAGCGGAAACACTGAAGCTTTCTTT. It is translated as CASSWSGNTEAFF.

The V and J genes are TRBV5-8 and TRBJ2-1, with 14 bases fitting TRBD2. V was clipped by 0 bases and J by 4 bases; unmatched bases: 6. The CDR3 loop spans 18 amino acids. Germline-derived CDR1 and CDR2 are SGHTS and YDEGEE. Here the CDR3 DNA reads TGTGCCAGCAGCTTGGTCCTCCGGACTAGCGGGAGGTACAATGAGCAGTTCTTC. Protein: CASSLVLRTSGRYNEQFF.

The rearrangement uses TRBV13 and TRBJ2-2, with 12 bases that match TRBD1. Trimming at V came to 5 bases and at J to 5 bases, leaving 6 bases not matched to a gene. Germline loops: CDR1 PRHDT, CDR2 FYEKMQ (reference sequence). This CDR3 contains 16 residues. The CDR3 sequence is CASSQGQGAHTGELFF. The CDR3, as DNA: TGTGCCAGCAGCCAGGGACAGGGGGCGCATACCGGGGAGCTGTTTTTT.

This chain links TRBV6-4 with TRBJ2-1; 9 bases match TRBD2. The V segment lost 8 bases and the J segment 9 bases; nucleotides outside the gene matches: 11. Germline assignment: CDR1 MRHNA and CDR2 SNTAGT. This CDR3 has 14 amino acids. CDR3: CASQRVAGVGEQFF. In DNA, the CDR3 is TGTGCCAGCCAGCGGGTAGCGGGAGTGGGTGAGCAGTTCTTC.

DNA for the CDR3: TGCGCCAGCAGCTTGGCAATCGGAGCTTCTCCAGATACGCAGTATTTT. Translating gives CASSLAIGASPDTQYF. This chain connects TRBV5-1 to TRBJ2-3; D is uncertain. In germline, CDR1 is SGHRS, CDR2 YFSETQ. The length of the CDR3 is 16 residues. Trimming removed 0 bases from V and 4 bases from J, with 15 bases in between.

J is TRBJ1-4 and V is TRBV7-2; 8 bases match TRBD1. The CDR3 is made up of 15 amino acids. Looked up from germline, CDR1 is SGHTA and CDR2 is FQGNSA. The V gene end was trimmed by 5 bases and the J gene end by 4 bases; junction bases not matched to a gene: 6. CDR3 amino acids: CASSRGQVFNEKLFF. In DNA, the CDR3 is TGTGCCAGCAGCAGGGGACAGGTTTTTAATGAAAAACTGTTTTTT.

The chain carries TRBV5-8 and TRBJ1-4; perhaps TRBD1 as D (6 bases). V lost 0 bases and J 4 bases, leaving 10 bases between the germline ends. Germline assignment: CDR1 SGHTS and CDR2 YDEGEE. CDR3 length: 15 residues. Here the CDR3 reads CASSLGTVINEKLFF. CDR3 DNA sequence: TGTGCCAGCAGCTTGGGGACAGTGATTAATGAAAAACTGTTTTTT.

The chain carries TRBV19 and TRBJ2-1; 8 bases are a match to TRBD1. Per the germline V gene, CDR1 is LNHDA and CDR2 is SQIVND (reference sequence). The CDR3 extends over 15 amino acids. Trimming took 4 bases from V and 2 from J; bases not matched to a gene: 4. The CDR3 protein is CASSTGTGAYNEQFF. CDR3 DNA sequence: TGTGCCAGTAGTACCGGGACAGGCGCCTACAATGAGCAGTTCTTC.

V usage is TRBV6-4 and J usage is TRBJ2-4; TRBD2 matches 11 bases. Germline V gene lookup returns CDR1 MRHNA and CDR2 SNTAGT. This CDR3 has 15 amino acids. With V trimmed by 4 bases and J by 6 bases, 5 bases remained unmatched. CDR3 in amino acids: CASSGPGTSGNIQYF. In DNA, the CDR3 is TGTGCCAGCAGTGGCCCCGGGACTAGCGGAAACATTCAGTACTTC.

V usage is TRBV19 and J usage is TRBJ2-5; TRBD2 matches at 7 bases. The V gene's germline CDR1 is LNHDA and CDR2 SQIVND (reference sequence). This CDR3 is 14 amino acids long. J gave up 4 bases and V 3 bases, and 5 bases lay outside the gene matches. CDR3 residues: CASSMAGVVETQYF. In DNA form, the CDR3 reads TGTGCCAGTAGTATGGCGGGAGTTGTAGAGACCCAGTACTTC.

In DNA form, the CDR3 reads TGCAGTGCTTTAAATGAAAAACTGTTTTTT. Translated, it gives CSALNEKLFF. The rearrangement uses TRBV20-1 and TRBJ1-4; no clear D. With 5 bases removed from V and 5 bases from J, the gap between germline ends came to 3 bases. Germline loops: CDR1 DFQATT, CDR2 SNEGSKA (reference sequence). CDR3 size: 10 residues.

This chain links TRBV11-2 with TRBJ2-1; no firm D call. Per the germline V gene, CDR1 is SGHAT and CDR2 is FQNNGV. This CDR3 region has 13 residues. V was trimmed by 5 bases and J by 6 bases, leaving 11 bases between them. The CDR3 spells CASSRLTRNEQFF. Written as DNA, the CDR3 is TGTGCCAGCAGCCGTTTGACTCGCAATGAGCAGTTCTTC.

The chain joins TRBV19 to TRBJ1-4, with D possibly being TRBD1 (6 bases). V gave up 6 bases and J gave up 2 bases, with 10 bases separating them. This CDR3 is 14 amino acids long. Germline V gene data show CDR1 as LNHDA and CDR2 as SQIVND (reference sequence). DNA of the CDR3: TGTGCCAGTAGGAGGACAGTGACTAATGAAAAACTGTTTTTT. Amino acid sequence: CASRRTVTNEKLFF.

The chain links TRBV28 to TRBJ2-1, with 15 nucleotides matching TRBD2. CDR3 length: 18 amino acids. V lost 6 bases, J lost 2 bases, and 8 bases stayed unmatched. Germline V gene data show CDR1 as MDHEN and CDR2 as SYDVKM. The CDR3 sequence: CASRGGLAGGSAYNEQFF. CDR3 coding DNA: TGTGCCAGCAGAGGGGGACTAGCGGGGGGTTCGGCCTACAATGAGCAGTTCTTC.

The CDR3 sequence is CASSVGQRAGANTDTQYF. CDR3 DNA: TGTGCCAGCAGCGTAGGACAGAGAGCGGGGGCCAACACAGATACGCAGTATTTT. The chain couples TRBV9 to TRBJ2-3; 8 bases line up with TRBD2. The CDR3 covers 18 residues. Trimming cost V 0 bases and J 2 bases; bases outside gene matches: 11. Per germline, CDR1 SGDLS and CDR2 YYNGEE. Full variable domain (outside the CDR3, taken from reference TRBV9 and TRBJ2-3): DSGVTQTPKHLITATGQRVTLRCSPRSGDLSVYWYQQSLDQGLQFLIQYYNGEERAKGNILERFSAQQFPDLHSELNLSSLELGDSALYFCASSVGQRAGANTDTQYFGPGTRLTVL.

The rearrangement joins TRBV4-2 to TRBJ2-5; 7 nucleotides match TRBD1. J lost 5 bases, V lost 2 bases, and 8 bases had no gene match. This CDR3 contains 15 residues. Germline V gene lookup returns CDR1 LGHNA and CDR2 YNFKEQ. CDR3 amino acids: CASSQNEGAGETQYF. The CDR3 nucleotides are TGTGCCAGCAGCCAAAACGAGGGGGCAGGGGAGACCCAGTACTTC.

The chain joins TRBV19 to TRBJ2-7; D is undetermined. V was shortened by 0 bases and J by 4 bases, with 7 bases between the two germline ends. The CDR3 length is 13 residues. Germline CDR1 reads LNHDA; CDR2 reads SQIVND (reference sequence). This CDR3 is CASSIDLEYEQYV. As DNA, the CDR3 is TGTGCCAGTAGTATAGATCTGGAGTACGAGCAGTACGTC.